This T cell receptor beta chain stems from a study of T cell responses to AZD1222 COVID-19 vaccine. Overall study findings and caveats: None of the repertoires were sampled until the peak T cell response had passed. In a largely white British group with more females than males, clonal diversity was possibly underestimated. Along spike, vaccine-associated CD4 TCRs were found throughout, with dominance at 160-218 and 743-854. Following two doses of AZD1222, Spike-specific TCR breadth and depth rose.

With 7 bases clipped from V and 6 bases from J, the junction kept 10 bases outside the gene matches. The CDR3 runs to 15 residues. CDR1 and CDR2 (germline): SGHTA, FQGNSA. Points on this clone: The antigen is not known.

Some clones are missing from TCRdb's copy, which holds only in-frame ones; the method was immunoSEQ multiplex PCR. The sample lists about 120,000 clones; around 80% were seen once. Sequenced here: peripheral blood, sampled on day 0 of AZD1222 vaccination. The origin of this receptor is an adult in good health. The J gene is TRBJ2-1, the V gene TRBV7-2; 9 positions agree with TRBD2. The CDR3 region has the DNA TGTGCCAGCATCACTGCGGGGGGGTTGTTCAATGAGCAGTTCTTC. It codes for CASITAGGLFNEQFF. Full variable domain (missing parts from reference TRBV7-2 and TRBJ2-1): GAGVSQSPSNKVTEKGKDVELRCDPISGHTALYWYRQSLGQGLEFLIYFQGNSAPDKSGLPSDRFSAERTGGSVSTLTIQRTQQEDSAVYLCASITAGGLFNEQFFGPGTRLTVL.